This T cell receptor beta chain was observed in a study of T cells in Graves' hyperthyroidism and ophthalmopathy. Researchers amplified the TCR beta CDR3 regions from RNA transcripts. The HTBI set primed first-round TCR CDR3 RT-PCR. MiXCR was run by TCRdb on the multiplex PCR reads, yielding one entry per CDR3 protein. Of under 600,000 distinct CDR3 sequences listed, around 16% were seen once; the top ten hold 2.5% to 4%. The study excluded patients with uncontrolled infection, other autoimmune disease, pregnancy or lactation. The sequenced sample consisted of blood. The source of this sequence is a woman between 35 and 50 years old with Graves' ophthalmopathy.

The CDR3 spells CASSSPPETQYF. In DNA form, the CDR3 reads TGCGCCAGCAGCTCACCCCCAGAGACCCAGTACTTC. V and J are TRBV5-1 and TRBJ2-5; D is uncertain. Trimming pared 3 bases from V and 4 bases from J, leaving 7 bases between. The CDR3 runs to 12 residues. The germline V gene has CDR1 SGHRS and CDR2 YFSETQ.